The source of this TCR beta chain is a study of beta chain features in type 1 diabetes. Regarding the study as a whole: Type 1 diabetes patients showed a moderate but significant shortening of TCRB CDR3s in all four CD4+ subsets. Reduced insertions and increased deletions marked VDJ junctions in type 1 diabetes patients. For patients, the naive, central memory and Treg TCRB repertoires appeared more alike than for healthy donors. cDNA-based sequencing might over-represent cells highly expressing TCR.

Of note for this clone: What it recognizes is unknown.

All of the isolated RNA was reverse transcribed, so expressed TCRB transcripts were sequenced. The protocol was immunoSEQ multiplex PCR, while the TCRdb copy is restricted to in-frame clones and leaves out a portion. The table includes 250,000 to 300,000 clones, 24% detected once. Germline V gives CDR1 WSHSY, CDR2 SAAADI. The CDR3 is 13 residues long. V lost 7 bases to trimming and J lost 5 bases; unmatched junction nucleotides: 2. The chain couples TRBV10-2 to TRBJ2-5; 12 bases map to TRBD2. The TCR sequence derives from a woman aged 25 to 39 with type 1 diabetes. The sample consisted of naive CD4+ T cells from blood. CDR3 amino acids: CASTGTSGETQYF. The CDR3 nucleotides are TGCGCCAGCACTGGGACTAGCGGGGAGACCCAGTACTTC.